This T cell receptor (beta chain) was sequenced during a study of blood T cell repertoires in COVID-19. Source study methods: Using reference gene primer amplification, nucleated cell counts were estimated. Measured with immunoSEQ multiplex PCR; TCRdb has only the in-frame clones, and not every one. The D gene and trimming were derived from the DNA, and the V and J assignments and clone size from that table. The data show under 250,000 clones, with roughly 88% seen just once and over 1.3% held by the top ten. In regard to this clone: Germline is not matched at one junction end, which may reflect a read error.

Sequencing was carried out using peripheral blood. This TCR was recovered from an elderly man with acute or convalescent COVID-19.

CDR3 bases: TGTGTCATCCGGAGCGAACTTGACTCCTACGAGCAGTACTTC. Amino acid sequence: CVIRSELDSYEQYF. The chain carries TRBV10-3 and TRBJ2-7; no clear D. The CDR3 loop spans 14 amino acids. CDR1 and CDR2 (germline): ENHRY, SYGVKD.